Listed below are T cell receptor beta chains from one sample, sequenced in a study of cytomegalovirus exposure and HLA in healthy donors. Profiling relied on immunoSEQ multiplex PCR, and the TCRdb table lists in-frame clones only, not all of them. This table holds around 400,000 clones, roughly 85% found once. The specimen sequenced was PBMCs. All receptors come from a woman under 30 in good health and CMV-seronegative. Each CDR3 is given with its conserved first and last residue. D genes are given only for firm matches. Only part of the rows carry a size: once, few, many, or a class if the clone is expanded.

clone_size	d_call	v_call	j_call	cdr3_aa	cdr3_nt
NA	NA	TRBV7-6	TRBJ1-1	CASSFWAGANTEAFF	TGTGCCAGCAGCTTTTGGGCAGGGGCGAACACTGAAGCTTTCTTT
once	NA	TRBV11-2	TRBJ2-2	CASSVHQGGELFF	TGTGCCAGCAGCGTTCACCAGGGCGGGGAGCTGTTTTTT
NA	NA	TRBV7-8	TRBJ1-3	CASSLDGDLGNTIYF	TGTGCCAGCAGCTTAGACGGTGATTTGGGAAACACCATATATTTT
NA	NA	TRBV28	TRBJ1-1	CASSLGVDTEAFF	TGTGCCAGCAGTTTAGGAGTGGACACTGAAGCTTTCTTT
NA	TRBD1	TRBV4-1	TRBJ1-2	CASSLGQGAYYGYTF	TGCGCCAGCAGTCTAGGACAGGGGGCATACTATGGCTACACCTTC
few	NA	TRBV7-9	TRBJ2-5	CASTLLIRQETQYF	TGTGCCAGCACCCTTCTGATACGGCAAGAGACCCAGTACTTC
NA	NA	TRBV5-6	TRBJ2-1	CASSLRGPYNEQFF	TGTGCCAGCAGCTTAAGGGGCCCCTACAATGAGCAGTTCTTC
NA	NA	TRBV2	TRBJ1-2	CASSPDGGNYGYTF	TGTGCCAGCAGCCCGGACGGGGGAAACTATGGCTACACCTTC
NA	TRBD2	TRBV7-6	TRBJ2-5	CASSILAGGQETQYF	TGTGCCAGCAGCATACTAGCGGGAGGCCAAGAGACCCAGTACTTC
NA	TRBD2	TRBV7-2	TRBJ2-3	CATAPSGGDTQYF	TGTGCCACAGCTCCTAGCGGTGGAGATACGCAGTATTTT
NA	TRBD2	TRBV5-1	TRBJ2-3	CASSRGLAGMDTQYF	TGCGCCAGCAGCCGGGGACTAGCGGGGATGGATACGCAGTATTTT
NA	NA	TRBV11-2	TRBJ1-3	CASSKELNSGNTIYF	TGTGCCAGCAGTAAGGAGTTGAACTCTGGAAACACCATATATTTT
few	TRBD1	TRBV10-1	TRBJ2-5	CASSPDRGQETQYF	TGCGCCAGCAGCCCGGACAGGGGCCAAGAGACCCAGTACTTC
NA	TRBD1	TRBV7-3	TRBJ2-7	CASSTQKGGSYEQYF	TGTGCCAGCAGCACCCAAAAAGGGGGCAGCTACGAGCAGTACTTC
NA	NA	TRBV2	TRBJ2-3	CASSDMTVGLMGTQYF	TGTGCCAGCAGTGATATGACAGTCGGTCTAATGGGTACGCAGTATTTT
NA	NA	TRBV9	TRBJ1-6	CASSLTWGDNSPLHF	TGTGCCAGCAGCCTGACGTGGGGGGACAATTCACCCCTCCACTTT
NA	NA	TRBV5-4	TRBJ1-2	CASSLIQDNYGYTF	TGTGCCAGCAGCTTGATTCAGGACAACTACGGCTACACCTTC
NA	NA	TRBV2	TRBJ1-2	CASSEMAGVNYGYTF	TGTGCCAGCAGTGAAATGGCAGGGGTTAACTATGGCTACACCTTC
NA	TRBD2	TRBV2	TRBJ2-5	CASSELGLAATEYTQYF	TGTGCCAGCAGTGAACTGGGACTAGCGGCGACAGAGTATACGCAGTACTTC
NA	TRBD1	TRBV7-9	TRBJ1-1	CASSDRQGATEAFF	TGTGCCAGCAGCGACCGACAGGGGGCAACTGAAGCTTTCTTT
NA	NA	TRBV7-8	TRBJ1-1	CASSLIRGGTEAFF	TGTGCCAGCAGCCTAATAAGGGGAGGCACTGAAGCTTTCTTT
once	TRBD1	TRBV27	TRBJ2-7	CASTGQVVDEQYF	TGTGCCAGCACGGGACAGGTAGTCGACGAGCAGTACTTC
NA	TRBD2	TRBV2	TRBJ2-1	CATRTSGYNEQFF	TGTGCCACCCGGACTAGCGGTTACAATGAGCAGTTCTTC
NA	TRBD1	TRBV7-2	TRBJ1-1	CASSPSQGRRTEAFF	TGTGCCAGCAGCCCCTCACAGGGGAGGAGGACTGAAGCTTTCTTT
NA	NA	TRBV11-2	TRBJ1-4	CASSTRQESSEKLFF	TGTGCCAGCAGCACACGACAGGAATCTTCCGAAAAACTGTTTTTT
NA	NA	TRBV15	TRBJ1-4	CATSRGGEKLFF	TGTGCCACCAGCAGAGGTGGCGAAAAACTGTTTTTT
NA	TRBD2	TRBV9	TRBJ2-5	CASSVLAGGFGETQYF	TGTGCCAGCAGCGTACTAGCGGGAGGATTCGGGGAGACCCAGTACTTC
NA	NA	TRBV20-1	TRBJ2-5	CSARWRETQYF	TGCAGTGCTAGATGGCGGGAGACCCAGTACTTC
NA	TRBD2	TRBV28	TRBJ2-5	CASSFRGGQETQYF	TGTGCCAGCAGTTTTCGGGGGGGACAAGAGACCCAGTACTTC
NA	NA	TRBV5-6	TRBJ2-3	CASSRQGGTDTQYF	TGTGCCAGCAGCCGCCAGGGCGGAACAGATACGCAGTATTTT
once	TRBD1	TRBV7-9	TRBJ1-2	CASSSDRGYTF	TGTGCCAGCAGCTCGGACAGGGGCTACACCTTC
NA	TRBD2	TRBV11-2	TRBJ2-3	CASSYTSGGTDTQYF	TGTGCCAGCAGCTACACTAGCGGGGGCACAGATACGCAGTATTTT
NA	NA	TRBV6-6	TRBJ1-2	CASSYQGHGNYGYTF	TGTGCCAGCAGTTACCAAGGACATGGTAACTATGGCTACACCTTC
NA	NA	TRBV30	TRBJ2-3	CAWSRTRDTQYF	TGTGCCTGGAGTCGTACGCGGGATACGCAGTATTTT
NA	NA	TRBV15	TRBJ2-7	CATSRSGVHHEQYF	TGTGCCACCAGCAGATCCGGGGTCCACCACGAGCAGTACTTC
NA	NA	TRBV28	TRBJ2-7	CASSLSAERYEQYF	TGTGCCAGCAGTCTTTCAGCGGAAAGATACGAGCAGTACTTC
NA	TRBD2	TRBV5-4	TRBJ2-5	CASSLGGLAGAETQYF	TGTGCCAGCAGCTTGGGTGGACTAGCGGGAGCTGAGACCCAGTACTTC